The 4 T cell receptor beta chains below come from one sample, sequenced in a study of graft-versus-host responses after intestinal transplantation. Here immunoSEQ multiplex PCR was the method, and the copy in TCRdb shows in-frame clones only, minus some. The profile shows some 96,000 clones, roughly 90% of them singletons. The source was PBMCs, collected about 440 days after intestinal transplant. These receptors originate from a human patient who received an intestinal transplant, so some T cells may come from the graft donor.

CDR3 coding DNA: TGTGCCAGCAGCTTCACAGATACGCAGTATTTT. This translates into CASSFTDTQYF. The J gene is TRBJ2-3, the V gene TRBV11-2, with unresolved D. Per the germline V gene, CDR1 is SGHAT and CDR2 is FQNNGV. The CDR3 has 11 residues. V was cut by 3 bases and J by 2 bases, with 0 bases left in between.

CDR3 region: CASSFGATANYGYTF. In DNA form, the CDR3 reads TGCGCCAGCAGCTTCGGTGCGACAGCTAACTATGGCTACACCTTC. The chain recombines TRBV5-1 with TRBJ1-2, with D perhaps matching TRBD1 (5 bases). The CDR3 has 15 amino acids. The germline CDR1 and CDR2 sequences are SGHRS and YFSETQ. The V gene lost 2 bases and the J gene lost 0 bases, with 11 bases spanning the gap.

This rearrangement joins TRBV5-6 to TRBJ2-2, with D possibly TRBD1 on 6 matching bases. Germline V gives CDR1 SGHDT, CDR2 YYEEEE. This CDR3 has 16 residues. The germline V and J ends were trimmed by 1 base and 1 base, with 11 bases remaining between them. The CDR3 DNA follows: TGTGCCAGCAGCTTGCCGGGCAGGGGGAACACCGGGGAGCTGTTTTTT. Protein product: CASSLPGRGNTGELFF.

A remark on this clone: The same CDR3 arises from other DNA sequences in this sample as well. The V gene is TRBV9, the J gene TRBJ2-1; D may correspond to TRBD1 or TRBD2 (5 bases each). Per germline, CDR1 SGDLS and CDR2 YYNGEE. Trimming removed 2 bases from V and 10 bases from J, with 10 bases in between. CDR3 size: 12 residues. The CDR3 DNA reads as TGTGCCAGCAGCGTCACAGGAGGCGAGCAGTTCTTC. This gives the protein CASSVTGGEQFF.